These 26 T cell receptor beta chains came from one sample sequenced in a study of PD-L1 blockade in urothelial cancer. Libraries were prepared by immunoSEQ multiplex PCR; TCRdb keeps only in-frame clonotypes and omits some of them. The sample carries 55,000 to 80,000 clones, approximately 83% recorded once. Time point reported: pretreatment peripheral blood. The specimen was PBMCs, collected around atezolizumab (anti-PD-L1) treatment. Receptors originate from a man aged 60-69 years with urothelial cancer.

The chain combines TRBV14 with TRBJ2-3, with a possible D match to TRBD2 (5 bases). Looked up from germline, CDR1 is SGHDN and CDR2 is FVKESK. Trimming removed 1 base from V and 1 base from J, with 12 bases in between. This CDR3 spans 16 amino acids. The CDR3 region is CASSQGAGWGTDTQYF. The CDR3 DNA sequence: TGTGCCAGCAGCCAAGGGGCGGGTTGGGGCACAGATACGCAGTATTTT.

This clone was detected only a few times. The V and J genes are TRBV7-9 and TRBJ1-1; possible D gene TRBD1, 5 bases. The V and J ends lost 2 bases and 3 bases respectively, with 10 bases between them. The germline CDR1 and CDR2 sequences are SEHNR and FQNEAQ (reference sequence). The CDR3 runs to 14 residues. The CDR3 region is CASSLRGGDTEAFF. The CDR3 DNA follows: TGTGCCAGCAGCTTACGTGGGGGGGACACTGAAGCTTTCTTT.

This rearrangement joins TRBV6-5 to TRBJ2-7; a possible D gene is TRBD1 (6 bases). The CDR3 has 16 amino acids. Trimming took off 2 bases at V and 5 bases at J, with 19 bases between the two ends. The germline V gene has CDR1 MNHEY and CDR2 SVGAGI. The chain's CDR3 is CASSYGTLGAGHEQYF. CDR3 nucleotide sequence: TGTGCCAGCAGTTACGGAACCCTGGGGGCGGGCCACGAGCAGTACTTC.

The chain has TRBV19 and TRBJ2-5; 9 nucleotides line up with TRBD1. Germline trimming cut 10 bases from V and 4 bases from J; bases unmatched to any gene: 10. The germline CDR1 and CDR2 sequences are LNHDA and SQIVND (reference sequence). CDR3 length: 14 amino acids. CDR3 sequence reads: CATRSTGGAETQYF. CDR3 DNA: TGTGCCACCAGATCGACAGGGGGGGCAGAGACCCAGTACTTC. Variable domain in full (rest from reference TRBV19 and TRBJ2-5): DGGITQSPKYLFRKEGQNVTLSCEQNLNHDAMYWYRQDPGQGLRLIYYSQIVNDFQKGDIAEGYSVSREKKESFPLTVTSAQKNPTAFYLCATRSTGGAETQYFGPGTRLLVL.

The CDR3 DNA reads TGTGCCAGCGGCCTCGGACTAGCGGCGCAGTATTTT. This sequence encodes CASGLGLAAQYF. The V gene is TRBV27, the J gene TRBJ2-3; TRBD2 matches 10 bases. The V gene's germline CDR1 is MNHEY and CDR2 SMNVEV (reference sequence). CDR3 length: 12 amino acids. The V segment lost 8 bases and the J segment 10 bases; nucleotides outside the gene matches: 6.

This chain connects TRBV27 to TRBJ1-2; D possibly corresponds to TRBD1 (6 bases). The CDR3 covers 13 residues. V lost 5 bases to trimming and J lost 4 bases, with 11 bases between them. Germline values: CDR1 MNHEY, CDR2 SMNVEV (reference sequence). The CDR3 is CASSPGVGYGYTF. The CDR3 nucleotides are TGTGCCAGCAGTCCAGGGGTCGGCTATGGCTACACCTTC.

CDR3 sequence (DNA): TGTGCCAGCAGTTACCGGCAGGGGTGGCGAGAGACCCAGTACTTC. Translating gives CASSYRQGWRETQYF. This chain uses TRBV6-5 with TRBJ2-5; possible D gene TRBD1, 6 bases. CDR1 is MNHEY, CDR2 SVGAGI, per germline. This CDR3 comprises 15 residues. V was cut by 2 bases and J by 4 bases, with 14 bases left in between.

The sample holds a few counts of this clone. This chain joins TRBV18 and TRBJ2-7; a weak D match, TRBD1 (5 bases). From germline, CDR1 is KGHSH and CDR2 LQKENI. With 3 bases removed from V and 3 bases from J, the gap between germline ends came to 9 bases. This CDR3 comprises 13 residues. DNA for the CDR3: TGTGCCAGCTCACCCCAGGGTATCTACGAGCAGTACTTC. As protein: CASSPQGIYEQYF. Filled out from reference TRBV18 and TRBJ2-7, the complete variable domain reads NAGVMQNPRHLVRRRGQEARLRCSPMKGHSHVYWYRQLPEEGLKFMVYLQKENIIDESGMPKERFSAEFPKEGPSILRIQQVVRGDSAAYFCASSPQGIYEQYFGPGTRLTVT.

The chain links TRBV7-9 to TRBJ2-5; 8 bases agree with TRBD1. The CDR3 runs 13 residues. Germline V gene lookup returns CDR1 SEHNR and CDR2 FQNEAQ (reference sequence). Trimming removed 4 bases from V and 5 bases from J; junction bases left unmatched: 3. The CDR3 reads CASSSRGRETQYF. The CDR3 bases are TGTGCCAGCAGCTCCAGGGGGCGTGAGACCCAGTACTTC.

The J gene is TRBJ2-5, the V gene TRBV18, with D tentatively TRBD2 (5 bases). The V end lost 3 bases, the J end lost 3 bases, and 14 bases lay between the germline ends. The CDR3 is 15 residues long. CDR1 and CDR2 (germline): KGHSH, LQKENI. CDR3 DNA: TGTGCCAGCTCACCGCTACTAGGGCGGGAAGAGACCCAGTACTTC. Translated: CASSPLLGREETQYF.

The chain recombines TRBV7-9 with TRBJ2-2; maybe TRBD1 (5 bases). V shed 3 bases and J shed 2 bases, with 10 bases lying between them. This CDR3 region has 15 residues. Germline V CDR1 and CDR2: SEHNR, FQNEAQ (reference sequence). The CDR3 is CASSFSQGNTGELFF. CDR3 bases: TGTGCCAGCAGCTTTTCTCAGGGAAACACCGGGGAGCTGTTTTTT.

This clone has a single count. The rearrangement joins TRBV5-1 to TRBJ2-3; TRBD1 might be the D (6 bases). CDR1 and CDR2 from the germline V gene are SGHRS and YFSETQ. The V end was cut by 0 bases, the J end by 3 bases, with 11 bases between. This CDR3 is 15 amino acids long. The CDR3 protein is CASSLGVRGTDTQYF. CDR3 DNA sequence: TGCGCCAGCAGCTTGGGTGTCAGGGGAACAGATACGCAGTATTTT.

In its sample, this clone was seen a few times. The rearrangement links TRBV7-2 to TRBJ2-7; possibly TRBD1 for D (6 bases). V lost 5 bases and J lost 3, with 11 bases in between. The CDR3 totals 13 residues. Germline V gene data show CDR1 as SGHTA and CDR2 as FQGNSA. This CDR3 is CASSPGQLYEQYF. CDR3 coding DNA: TGTGCCAGCAGCCCGGGACAACTCTACGAGCAGTACTTC.

This chain uses TRBV11-2 with TRBJ1-2; TRBD1 aligns across 9 bases. This CDR3 region has 16 residues. V trimming: 1 base; J trimming: 4 bases; junction bases outside the gene matches: 7. Germline V gives CDR1 SGHAT, CDR2 FQNNGV. In DNA form, the CDR3 reads TGTGCCAGCAGCTTAGGAGGGACAGGGTCTTCCTATGGCTACACCTTC. This encodes CASSLGGTGSSYGYTF.

The chain uses TRBV18 and TRBJ2-5; possible D gene TRBD1, 5 bases. Germline lookup yields CDR1 KGHSH and CDR2 LQKENI. Deletions cut 5 bases from V and 5 bases from J, with 12 bases between. The CDR3 has 13 amino acids. This CDR3 reads CASSRGQEETQYF. CDR3 DNA: TGTGCCAGCTCAAGGGGTCAGGAGGAGACCCAGTACTTC.

This clone was detected a few times. The chain is built from TRBV10-3 and TRBJ2-7; TRBD1 agrees at 7 bases. Germline assignment: CDR1 ENHRY and CDR2 SYGVKD. The V and J ends lost 7 bases and 7 bases, in that order; junction bases with no gene match: 10. The CDR3 runs to 13 residues. CDR3 bases: TGTGCCATCAATCCCAGACAGGGTTGGGAGCAGTACTTC. The encoded protein is CAINPRQGWEQYF.

The chain joins TRBV6-6 to TRBJ2-7, with TRBD1 matching 9 bases. Germline V gene data show CDR1 as MNHNY and CDR2 as SVGAGI (reference sequence). This CDR3 has 15 amino acids. The junction had 2 bases not matched to a gene; V was cut back by 0 bases and J by 2 bases. CDR3 sequence: CASSYSGQGTYEQYF. The CDR3 bases are TGTGCCAGCAGTTACTCGGGACAGGGTACCTACGAGCAGTACTTC.

V usage is TRBV9 and J usage is TRBJ1-4; TRBD1 agrees at 9 bases. CDR1 and CDR2 from the germline V gene are SGDLS and YYNGEE. The junction had 4 bases not matched to a gene; V was cut back by 0 bases and J by 7 bases. The CDR3 contains 15 residues. In DNA, the CDR3 is TGTGCCAGCAGCGTAGTAGGGACAGGGTTTGAAAAACTGTTTTTT. Translated: CASSVVGTGFEKLFF.

This chain connects TRBV7-8 to TRBJ2-3; D might be TRBD2 (7 bases). Germline-derived CDR1 and CDR2 are SGHVS and FQNEAQ. Trimming cost V 8 bases and J 3 bases, with 18 bases left between them. There are 15 residues in the CDR3. CDR3 nucleotides: TGTGCCAGCCGCTATGGGGGGGGCGCAACAGATACGCAGTATTTT. It is translated as CASRYGGGATDTQYF.

V is TRBV9 and J is TRBJ1-2; the D is unclear. Between the trimmed V and J ends, which lost 7 bases and 3 bases, there was a span of 7 bases. This CDR3 is built from 11 residues. The germline V gene encodes CDR1 SGDLS and CDR2 YYNGEE. The CDR3 reads CASGSDYGYTF. DNA for the CDR3: TGTGCCAGCGGTAGTGACTATGGCTACACCTTC.

J is TRBJ1-1 and V is TRBV7-8; TRBD1 matches at 8 bases. The trim removed 1 base at V and 4 bases at J, leaving 5 bases unmatched. Germline CDR1 and CDR2: SGHVS and FQNEAQ. The CDR3 has 15 residues. DNA for the CDR3: TGTGCCAGCAGCTTAGGAGACAGGGGTACCACTGAAGCTTTCTTT. Its protein product is CASSLGDRGTTEAFF.

The chain employs TRBV6-5 and TRBJ2-7; no clear D. The CDR3 is made up of 12 amino acids. Per the germline V gene, CDR1 is MNHEY and CDR2 is SVGAGI. Trimming cost V 5 bases and J 3 bases, with 8 bases left between them. CDR3 bases: TGTGCCAGCAGTAACAATAACTACGAGCAGTACTTC. Translated, it gives CASSNNNYEQYF.

The gene calls are TRBV28 and TRBJ2-7; TRBD1 is a possible D gene (6 bases). The CDR3 is made up of 14 amino acids. Germline V gene sequence: CDR1 MDHEN, CDR2 SYDVKM. The V end lost 2 bases, the J end lost 4 bases, and 12 bases lay between the germline ends. The CDR3 bases are TGTGCCAGCAGTTTAGAACAGGGCAAATACGAGCAGTACTTC. Its translation: CASSLEQGKYEQYF.

The chain links TRBV5-8 to TRBJ2-5; D unresolved. V lost 4 bases to trimming and J lost 5 bases, with 6 bases between them. CDR1 and CDR2 from the germline V gene are SGHTS and YDEGEE. There are 11 residues in the CDR3. Written as DNA, the CDR3 is TGTGCCAGCAGCCTCGTGGAGACCCAGTACTTC. Translating gives CASSLVETQYF.

This clone has a single count. CDR3: CASSFSRETQYF. The CDR3 coding sequence is TGTGCCAGCAGCTTCTCGAGGGAGACCCAGTACTTC. This chain uses TRBV11-2 with TRBJ2-5; no reliable D call. V lost 3 bases, J lost 5 bases, and 7 bases lay in between. The CDR3 length is 12 residues. CDR1 is SGHAT and CDR2 is FQNNGV in the germline V gene.

The chain employs TRBV2 and TRBJ2-3, with 10 bases that match TRBD2. The V segment lost 7 bases and the J segment 0 bases; nucleotides outside the gene matches: 10. Germline V CDR1 and CDR2: SNHLY, FYNNEI. The CDR3 loop spans 17 amino acids. The CDR3 reads CASNELAGVTSTDTQYF. The DNA of the CDR3 is TGTGCCAGCAATGAGCTAGCGGGGGTTACTAGCACAGATACGCAGTATTTT.